This T cell receptor beta chain is from a study of T cells in women clearing cervical HPV infection. Study-wide context: Donors had HPV16-related CIN3 or worse; 2 had invasive cancer. Study results and limitations: Each sample's T-cell count was unknown, possibly confounding richness. TRBV6-7 relative abundance averaged approximately 0.11% in cases and under 0.2% in controls.

About this clone itself: What it binds is not known. The sequence runs out 3 residues before the end of the CDR3; the remainder is reconstructed from the germline J gene.

V was pared by 4 bases and J by 0 bases, with 10 bases between. Germline V gene data show CDR1 as LNHDA and CDR2 as SQIVND (reference sequence). The CDR3 covers 15 residues. Method: immunoSEQ multiplex PCR; TCRdb's copy keeps in-frame clones and lacks some. The table for this sample gives roughly 42,000 clones. Sequenced input: blood buffy coat. This chain links TRBV19 with TRBJ2-1; a weak D match, TRBD1 (7 bases). The TCR was taken from a woman aged 18 to 75 with a cervical HPV16 infection that either progressed to CIN3+ or cleared (not recorded which). CDR3 DNA (partial): TGTGCCAGTAGTACCCAGGGGGGCTCCTACAATGAG. The encoded protein is CASSTQGGSYNE. The complete CDR3 reads CASSTQGGSYNEQFF.